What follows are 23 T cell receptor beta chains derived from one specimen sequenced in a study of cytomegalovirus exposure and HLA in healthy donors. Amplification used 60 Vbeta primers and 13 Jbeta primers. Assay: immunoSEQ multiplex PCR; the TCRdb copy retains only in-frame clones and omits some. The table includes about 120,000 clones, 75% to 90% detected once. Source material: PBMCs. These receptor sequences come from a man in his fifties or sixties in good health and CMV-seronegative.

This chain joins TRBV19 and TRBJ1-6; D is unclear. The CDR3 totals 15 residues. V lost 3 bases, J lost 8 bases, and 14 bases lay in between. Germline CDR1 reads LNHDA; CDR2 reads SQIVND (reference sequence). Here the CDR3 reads CASSIFGQVDSPLHF. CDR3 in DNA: TGTGCCAGTAGTATTTTCGGCCAGGTCGATTCACCCCTCCACTTT.

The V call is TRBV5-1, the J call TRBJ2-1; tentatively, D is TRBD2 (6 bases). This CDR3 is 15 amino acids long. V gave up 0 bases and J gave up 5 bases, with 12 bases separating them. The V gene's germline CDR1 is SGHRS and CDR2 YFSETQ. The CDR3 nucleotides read TGCGCCAGCAGCTTGGAGGGACTTACGGACAATGAGCAGTTCTTC. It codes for CASSLEGLTDNEQFF.

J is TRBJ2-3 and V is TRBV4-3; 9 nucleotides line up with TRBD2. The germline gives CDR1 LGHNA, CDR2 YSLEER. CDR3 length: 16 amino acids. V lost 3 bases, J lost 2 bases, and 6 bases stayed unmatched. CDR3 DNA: TGCGCCAGCAGCCAGAGCAGCGGGGGGTCCACAGATACGCAGTATTTT. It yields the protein CASSQSSGGSTDTQYF.

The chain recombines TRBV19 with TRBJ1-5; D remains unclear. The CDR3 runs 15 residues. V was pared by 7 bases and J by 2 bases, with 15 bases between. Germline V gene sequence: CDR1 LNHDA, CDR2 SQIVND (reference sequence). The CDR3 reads CASTLRGAGNQPQHF. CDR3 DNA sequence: TGTGCCAGTACCCTCCGGGGAGCGGGCAATCAGCCCCAGCATTTT.

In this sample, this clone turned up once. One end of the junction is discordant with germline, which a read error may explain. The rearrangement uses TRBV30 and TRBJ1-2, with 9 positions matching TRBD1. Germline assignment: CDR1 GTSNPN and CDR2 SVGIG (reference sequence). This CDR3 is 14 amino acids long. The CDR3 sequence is CAWSSTGGDYGYPF. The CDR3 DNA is TGTGCCTGGAGTTCTACAGGGGGCGACTATGGCTACCCCTTC.

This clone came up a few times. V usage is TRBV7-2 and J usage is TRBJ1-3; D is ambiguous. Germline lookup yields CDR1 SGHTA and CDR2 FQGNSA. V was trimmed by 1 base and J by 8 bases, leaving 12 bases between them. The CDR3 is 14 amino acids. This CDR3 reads CASSLEPVGDTIYF. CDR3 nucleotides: TGTGCCAGCAGCTTAGAACCCGTCGGGGACACCATATATTTT.

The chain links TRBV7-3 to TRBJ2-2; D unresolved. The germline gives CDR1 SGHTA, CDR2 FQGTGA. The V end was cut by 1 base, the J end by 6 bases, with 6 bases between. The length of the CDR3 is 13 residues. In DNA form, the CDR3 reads TGTGCCAGCAGCTTAAACTCCGCCGGGGAGCTGTTTTTT. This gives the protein CASSLNSAGELFF.

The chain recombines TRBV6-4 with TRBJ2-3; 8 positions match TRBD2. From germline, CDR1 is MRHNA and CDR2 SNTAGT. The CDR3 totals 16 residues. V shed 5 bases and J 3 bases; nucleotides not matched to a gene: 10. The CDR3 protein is CASSLPGTSNTDTQYF. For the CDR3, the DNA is TGTGCCAGCAGTCTACCCGGGACTAGTAATACAGATACGCAGTATTTT.

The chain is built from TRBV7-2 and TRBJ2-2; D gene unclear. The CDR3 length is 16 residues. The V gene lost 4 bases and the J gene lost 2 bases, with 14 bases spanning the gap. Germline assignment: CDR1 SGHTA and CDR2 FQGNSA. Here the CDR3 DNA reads TGTGCCAGCAGCTACAGTTCCCCGGTTAACACCGGGGAGCTGTTTTTT. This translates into CASSYSSPVNTGELFF.

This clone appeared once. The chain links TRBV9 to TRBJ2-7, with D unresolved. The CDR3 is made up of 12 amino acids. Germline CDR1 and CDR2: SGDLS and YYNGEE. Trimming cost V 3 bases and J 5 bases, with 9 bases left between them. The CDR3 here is CASSDRYNEQYF. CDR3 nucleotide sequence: TGTGCCAGCAGCGACCGGTATAACGAGCAGTACTTC.

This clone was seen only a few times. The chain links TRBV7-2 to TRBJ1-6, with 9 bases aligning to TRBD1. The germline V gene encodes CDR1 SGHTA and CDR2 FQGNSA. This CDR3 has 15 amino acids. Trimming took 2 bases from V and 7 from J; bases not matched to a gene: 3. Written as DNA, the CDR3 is TGTGCCAGCAGCTTACGACAGGGGGGCAATTCACCCCTCCACTTT. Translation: CASSLRQGGNSPLHF.

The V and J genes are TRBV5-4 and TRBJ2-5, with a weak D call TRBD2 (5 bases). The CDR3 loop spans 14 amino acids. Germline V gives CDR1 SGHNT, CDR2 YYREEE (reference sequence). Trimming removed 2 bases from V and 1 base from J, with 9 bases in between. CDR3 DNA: TGTGCCAGCAGCTTCTCCGGAGGCCAAGAGACCCAGTACTTC. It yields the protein CASSFSGGQETQYF.

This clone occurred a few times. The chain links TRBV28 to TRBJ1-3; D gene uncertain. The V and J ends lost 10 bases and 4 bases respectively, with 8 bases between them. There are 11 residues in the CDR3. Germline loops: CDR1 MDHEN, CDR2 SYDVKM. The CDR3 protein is CATLNGNTIYF. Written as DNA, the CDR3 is TGTGCCACCCTAAACGGAAACACCATATATTTT.

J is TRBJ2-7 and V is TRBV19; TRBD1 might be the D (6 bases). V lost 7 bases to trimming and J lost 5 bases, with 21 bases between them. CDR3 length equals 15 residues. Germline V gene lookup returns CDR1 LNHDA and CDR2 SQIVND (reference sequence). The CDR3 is CASTPQGRGIDEQYF. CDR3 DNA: TGTGCCAGTACTCCTCAAGGCAGGGGCATCGACGAGCAGTACTTC.

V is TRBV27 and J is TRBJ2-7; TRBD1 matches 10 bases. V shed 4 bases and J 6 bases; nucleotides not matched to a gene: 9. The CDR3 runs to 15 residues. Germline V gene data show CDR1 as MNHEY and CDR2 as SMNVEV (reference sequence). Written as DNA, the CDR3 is TGTGCCAGCAGTTCCCGGGACAGGGGTGTTCTCGAGCAGTACTTC. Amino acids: CASSSRDRGVLEQYF.

The CDR3 DNA sequence: TGTGCCAGTAGTATTATTTTTATCGCGGTTGGGTCTGGGGCCAACGTCCTGACTTTC. As protein: CASSIIFIAVGSGANVLTF. The chain couples TRBV19 to TRBJ2-6, with D unclear. Germline-derived CDR1 and CDR2 are LNHDA and SQIVND (reference sequence). This CDR3 is built from 19 residues. The ends were cut back, 3 bases at V and 1 base at J, with 19 bases in the middle.

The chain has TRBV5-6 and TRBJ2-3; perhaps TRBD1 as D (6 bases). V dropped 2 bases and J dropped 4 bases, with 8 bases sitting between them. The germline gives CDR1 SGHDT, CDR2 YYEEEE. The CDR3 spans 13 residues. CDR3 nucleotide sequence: TGTGCCAGCAGCTTAACAGGGTCAGATACGCAGTATTTT. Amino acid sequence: CASSLTGSDTQYF.

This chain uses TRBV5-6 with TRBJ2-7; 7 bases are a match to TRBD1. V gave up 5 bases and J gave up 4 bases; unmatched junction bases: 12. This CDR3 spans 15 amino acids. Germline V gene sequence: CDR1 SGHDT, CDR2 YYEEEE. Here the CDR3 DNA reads TGTGCCAGCAGTCCAAAGGGGGCAGGGAAATACGAGCAGTACTTC. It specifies CASSPKGAGKYEQYF.

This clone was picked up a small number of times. The CDR3, as DNA: TGCGCCAGCAGCCAAGATGCCGACAGGGTACACTCTGGGGCCAACGTCCTGACTTTC. This encodes CASSQDADRVHSGANVLTF. This rearrangement joins TRBV4-1 to TRBJ2-6, with TRBD1 identical over 7 bases. The trim removed 0 bases at V and 0 bases at J, leaving 8 bases unmatched. Germline CDR1 and CDR2: MGHRA and YSYEKL. CDR3 length: 19 amino acids.

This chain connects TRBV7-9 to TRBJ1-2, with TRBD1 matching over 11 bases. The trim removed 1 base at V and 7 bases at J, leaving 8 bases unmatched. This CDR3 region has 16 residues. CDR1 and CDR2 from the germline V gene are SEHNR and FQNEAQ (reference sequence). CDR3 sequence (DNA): TGTGCCAGCAGCTTAGGGACAGGGGGCGCAGCATGTGGCTACACCTTC. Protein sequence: CASSLGTGGAACGYTF.

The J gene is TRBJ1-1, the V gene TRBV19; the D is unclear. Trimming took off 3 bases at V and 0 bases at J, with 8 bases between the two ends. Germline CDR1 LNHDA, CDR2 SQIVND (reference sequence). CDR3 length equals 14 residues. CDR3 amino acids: CASSMRNMNTEAFF. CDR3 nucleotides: TGTGCCAGTAGTATGCGGAACATGAACACTGAAGCTTTCTTT.

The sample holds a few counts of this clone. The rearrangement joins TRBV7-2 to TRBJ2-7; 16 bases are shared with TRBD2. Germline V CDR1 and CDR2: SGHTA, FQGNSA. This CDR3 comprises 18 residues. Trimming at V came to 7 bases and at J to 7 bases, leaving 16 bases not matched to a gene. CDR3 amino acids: CASNSGLAGGILWEEQYF. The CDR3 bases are TGTGCCAGCAACTCGGGACTAGCGGGGGGGATTTTATGGGAGGAGCAGTACTTC.

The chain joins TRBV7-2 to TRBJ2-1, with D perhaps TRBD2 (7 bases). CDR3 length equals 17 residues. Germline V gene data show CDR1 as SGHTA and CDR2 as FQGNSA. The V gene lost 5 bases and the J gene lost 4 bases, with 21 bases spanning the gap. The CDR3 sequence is CASSPRLGGAIYNEQFF. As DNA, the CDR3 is TGTGCCAGCAGCCCCCGATTGGGGGGGGCCATTTACAATGAGCAGTTCTTC.